This TCR beta chain was recorded in a study of cytomegalovirus exposure and HLA in healthy donors. Findings and caveats of the study: It was approximately 170 TCR beta chains that were listed as cytomegalovirus-associated. According to a subsequent analysis, TCR clusters identified in the first cohort showed a tendency to co-occur across the approximately 130 validation repertoires. Many donors shared some public TCRs, even though most TCR sequences were rare.

A 120-subject validation cohort, separate from the roughly 670-subject first cohort, supplied the donors. This clone is a singleton in its sample. No antigen is known for it. Some clones are missing from TCRdb's copy, which holds only in-frame ones; the method was immunoSEQ multiplex PCR. The table records 190,000 or so clones, around 81% of them present only once. This receptor was identified in a young woman in good health and CMV-seropositive. The sample comprised PBMCs.

This CDR3 is CASSQTSSGGETQYF. CDR3 DNA: TGTGCCAGCAGCCAAACCTCTAGCGGGGGAGAGACCCAGTACTTC. J is TRBJ2-5 and V is TRBV4-2; 10 bases agree with TRBD2. Losses at the gene ends were 2 bases for V and 4 bases for J; bases not matched to a gene: 4. The length of the CDR3 is 15 residues. Per the germline V gene, CDR1 is LGHNA and CDR2 is YNFKEQ.